This TCR beta chain is drawn from a study of blood T cell repertoires in COVID-19. The germline CDR1 and CDR2 sequences are SGHDT and YYEEEE. V was trimmed by 2 bases and J by 3 bases, leaving 21 bases between them. This CDR3 contains 17 residues. As processed by the authors: Reference gene primer amplification yielded estimated nucleated cell counts. Sequencing used immunoSEQ multiplex PCR; TCRdb keeps in-frame clones, though not all of them. V, J and clone size derive from that table, while D and trimming were established from the DNA sequence. The sample consists of 80,000 to 100,000 clones, 70% to 85% of them appearing once.

This sequence was found in a man in his 70s with active or convalescent COVID-19. The chain carries TRBV5-6 and TRBJ2-7; D is possibly TRBD1 (6 bases). Source material: peripheral blood. The chain's CDR3 is CASSLQGQGSLLYEQYF. The CDR3 coding sequence is TGTGCCAGCAGCTTACAGGGTCAGGGGAGTCTTCTCTACGAGCAGTACTTC.